The rows below give T cell receptor beta chains drawn from one sample of a study of human T cells and chemical hapten exposure. TCRdb fed the RACE reads into MiXCR, producing one record per CDR3 protein. Of 350,000 to 400,000 distinct CDR3 sequences in the sample, nearly 6.5% were seen once. The sample in question was whole blood, obtained in connection with sensitization to the hapten diphenylcyclopropenone (DPC). The receptors here all came from a woman aged 18-29 years with alopecia areata. Some clones in this sample may be carry-over from other donors' samples. Both conserved end residues are part of each CDR3. The order of the fields is J gene, clone size, V gene, D gene, CDR3 length, CDR3 protein, CDR3 DNA. A D gene is named only where the DNA matches it firmly. Only part of the rows carry a size: once, few, many, or a class if the clone is expanded.

J: TRBJ1-5; size: few; V: TRBV6-1; D: .; length: 13; CDR3: CASSEVPIQPQHF; DNA: TGTGCCAGCAGTGAGGTTCCGATTCAGCCCCAGCATTTT
J: TRBJ1-3; size: few; V: TRBV5-4; D: TRBD1; length: 16; CDR3: CASSRTGGLSGNTIYF; DNA: TGTGCCAGCAGCCGGACAGGGGGGCTCTCTGGAAACACCATATATTTT
J: TRBJ1-4; size: many; V: TRBV7-9; D: .; length: 16; CDR3: CASSLGGAVSNEKLFF; DNA: TGTGCCAGCAGCTTAGGAGGGGCAGTATCTAATGAAAAACTGTTTTTT
J: TRBJ2-3; size: few; V: TRBV5-1; D: TRBD2; length: 16; CDR3: CASSSPERGSTDTQYF; DNA: TGCGCCAGCAGCAGCCCCGAGCGGGGTAGCACAGATACGCAGTATTTT
J: TRBJ1-5; size: many; V: TRBV7-2; D: .; length: 14; CDR3: CASSLVMGNQPQHF; DNA: TGTGCCAGCAGCTTAGTCATGGGCAATCAGCCCCAGCATTTT
J: TRBJ2-7; size: .; V: TRBV7-9; D: TRBD1; length: 15; CDR3: CASSSRGQGYYEQYF; DNA: TGTGCCAGCAGCTCCCGAGGACAGGGATACTACGAGCAGTACTTC
J: TRBJ1-2; size: many; V: TRBV7-8; D: .; length: 13; CDR3: CASSLVGAEGYTF; DNA: TGTGCCAGCAGCTTAGTAGGAGCAGAGGGCTACACCTTC
J: TRBJ1-6; size: many; V: TRBV7-2; D: .; length: 15; CDR3: CASSLRWQNNSPLHF; DNA: TGTGCCAGCAGCCTCAGGTGGCAGAATAATTCACCCCTCCACTTT
J: TRBJ2-3; size: .; V: TRBV7-3; D: TRBD2; length: 16; CDR3: CASSSGTSGAGDTQYF; DNA: TGTGCCAGCAGCTCGGGGACTAGCGGGGCGGGAGATACGCAGTATTTT
J: TRBJ1-1; size: few; V: TRBV6-5; D: .; length: 15; CDR3: CASTLQGDGDTEAFF; DNA: TGTGCCAGCACCCTACAAGGGGATGGCGACACTGAAGCTTTCTTT
J: TRBJ2-1; size: .; V: TRBV20-1; D: .; length: 13; CDR3: CSARDRTSYEQFF; DNA: TGCAGTGCTAGAGATAGAACTAGCTACGAGCAGTTCTTC
J: TRBJ2-7; size: few; V: TRBV5-6; D: .; length: 13; CDR3: CASSLDIAYEQYF; DNA: TGTGCCAGCAGCTTGGACATAGCCTACGAGCAGTACTTC